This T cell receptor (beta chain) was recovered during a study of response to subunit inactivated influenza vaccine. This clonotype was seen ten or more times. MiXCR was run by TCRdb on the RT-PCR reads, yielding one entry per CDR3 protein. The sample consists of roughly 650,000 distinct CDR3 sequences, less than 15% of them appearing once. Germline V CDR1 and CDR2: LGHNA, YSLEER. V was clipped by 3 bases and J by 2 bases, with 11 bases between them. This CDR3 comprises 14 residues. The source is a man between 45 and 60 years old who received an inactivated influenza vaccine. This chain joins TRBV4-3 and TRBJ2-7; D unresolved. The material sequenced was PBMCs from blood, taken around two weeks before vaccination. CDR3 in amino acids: CASSHVGRTYEQYF. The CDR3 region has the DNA TGCGCCAGCAGCCATGTAGGCCGAACCTACGAGCAGTACTTC.